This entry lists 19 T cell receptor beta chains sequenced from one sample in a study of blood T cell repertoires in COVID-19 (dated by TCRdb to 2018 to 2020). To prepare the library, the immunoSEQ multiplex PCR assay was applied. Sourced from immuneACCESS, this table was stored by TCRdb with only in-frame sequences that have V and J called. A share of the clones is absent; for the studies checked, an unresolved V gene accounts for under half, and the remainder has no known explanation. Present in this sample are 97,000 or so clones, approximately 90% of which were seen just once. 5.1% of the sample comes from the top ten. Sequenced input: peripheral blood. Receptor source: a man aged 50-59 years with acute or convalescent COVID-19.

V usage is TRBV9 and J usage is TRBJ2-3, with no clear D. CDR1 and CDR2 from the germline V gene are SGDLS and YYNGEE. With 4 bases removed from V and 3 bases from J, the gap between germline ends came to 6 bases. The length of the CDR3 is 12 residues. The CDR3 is CASSPNTDTQYF. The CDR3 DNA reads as TGTGCCAGCAGCCCTAATACAGATACGCAGTATTTT. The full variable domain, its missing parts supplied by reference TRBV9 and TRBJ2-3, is DSGVTQTPKHLITATGQRVTLRCSPRSGDLSVYWYQQSLDQGLQFLIQYYNGEERAKGNILERFSAQQFPDLHSELNLSSLELGDSALYFCASSPNTDTQYFGPGTRLTVL.

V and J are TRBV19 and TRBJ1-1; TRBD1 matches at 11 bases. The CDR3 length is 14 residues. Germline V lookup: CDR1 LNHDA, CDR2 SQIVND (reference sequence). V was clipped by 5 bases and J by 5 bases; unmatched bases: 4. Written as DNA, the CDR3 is TGTGCCAGTAGTCCGGGACAGGGGGGAACTGAAGCTTTCTTT. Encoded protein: CASSPGQGGTEAFF.

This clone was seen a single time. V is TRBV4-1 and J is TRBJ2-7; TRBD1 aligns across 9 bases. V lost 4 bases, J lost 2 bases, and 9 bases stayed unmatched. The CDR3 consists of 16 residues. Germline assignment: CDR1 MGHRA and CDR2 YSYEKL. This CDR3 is CASSLSGQGSAYEQYF. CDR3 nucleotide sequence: TGCGCCAGCAGCCTATCAGGACAGGGGTCTGCCTACGAGCAGTACTTC.

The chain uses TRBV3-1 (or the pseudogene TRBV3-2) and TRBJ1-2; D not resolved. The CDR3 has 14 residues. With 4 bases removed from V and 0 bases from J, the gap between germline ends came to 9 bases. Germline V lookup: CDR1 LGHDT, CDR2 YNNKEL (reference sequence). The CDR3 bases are TGTGCCAGCAGCCGGCGGCAAGCTAACTATGGCTACACCTTC. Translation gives CASSRRQANYGYTF.

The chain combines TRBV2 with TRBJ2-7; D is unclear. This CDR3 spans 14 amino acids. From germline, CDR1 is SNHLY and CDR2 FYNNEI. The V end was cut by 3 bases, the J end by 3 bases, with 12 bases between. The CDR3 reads CASSDWVEDYEQYF. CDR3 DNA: TGTGCCAGCAGTGATTGGGTAGAGGACTACGAGCAGTACTTC.

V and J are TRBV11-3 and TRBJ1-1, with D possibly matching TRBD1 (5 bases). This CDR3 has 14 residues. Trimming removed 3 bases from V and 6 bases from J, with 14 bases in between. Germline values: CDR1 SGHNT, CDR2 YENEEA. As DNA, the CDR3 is TGTGCCAGCAGCTTGGGACTGCGTACTTCTGAAGCTTTCTTT. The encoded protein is CASSLGLRTSEAFF. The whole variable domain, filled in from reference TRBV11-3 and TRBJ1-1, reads EAGVVQSPRYKIIEKKQPVAFWCNPISGHNTLYWYLQNLGQGPELLIRYENEEAVDDSQLPKDRFSAERLKGVDSTLKIQPAELGDSAVYLCASSLGLRTSEAFFGQGTRLTVV.

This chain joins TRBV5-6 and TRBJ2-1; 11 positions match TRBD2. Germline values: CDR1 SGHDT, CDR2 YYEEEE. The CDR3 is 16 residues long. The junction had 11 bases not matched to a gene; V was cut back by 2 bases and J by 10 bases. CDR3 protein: CASSFSAGSGRGEQFF. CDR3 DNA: TGTGCCAGCAGCTTTTCGGCTGGTAGCGGGAGGGGGGAGCAGTTCTTC.

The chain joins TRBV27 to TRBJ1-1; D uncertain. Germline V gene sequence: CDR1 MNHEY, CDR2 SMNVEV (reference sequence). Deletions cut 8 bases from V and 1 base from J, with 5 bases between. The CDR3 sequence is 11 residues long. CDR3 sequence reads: CASWANTEAFF. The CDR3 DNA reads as TGTGCCAGCTGGGCGAACACTGAAGCTTTCTTT.

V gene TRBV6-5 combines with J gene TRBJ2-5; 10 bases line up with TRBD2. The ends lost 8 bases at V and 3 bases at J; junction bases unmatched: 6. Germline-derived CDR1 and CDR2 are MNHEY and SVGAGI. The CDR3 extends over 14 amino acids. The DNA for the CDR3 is TGTGCCAGCTTGGGGACTAGCGAGAAAGAGACCCAGTACTTC. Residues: CASLGTSEKETQYF.

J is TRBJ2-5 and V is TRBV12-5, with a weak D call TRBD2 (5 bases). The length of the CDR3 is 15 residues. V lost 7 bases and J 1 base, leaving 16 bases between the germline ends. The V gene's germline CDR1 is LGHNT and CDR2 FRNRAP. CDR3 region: CASEGPSGVQETQYF. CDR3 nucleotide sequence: TGTGCTAGTGAAGGCCCCTCCGGGGTCCAAGAGACCCAGTACTTC.

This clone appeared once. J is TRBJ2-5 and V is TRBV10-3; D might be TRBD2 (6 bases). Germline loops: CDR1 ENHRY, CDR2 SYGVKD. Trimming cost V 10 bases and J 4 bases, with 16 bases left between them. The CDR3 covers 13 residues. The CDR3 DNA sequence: TGTGCCACGCAAGCCCCAGCGGGAGAGACCCAGTACTTC. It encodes CATQAPAGETQYF.

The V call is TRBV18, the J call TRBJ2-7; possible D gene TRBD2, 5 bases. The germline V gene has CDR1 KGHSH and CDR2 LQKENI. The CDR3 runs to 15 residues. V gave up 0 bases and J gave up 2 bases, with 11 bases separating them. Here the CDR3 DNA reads TGTGCCAGCTCACCACCCGTGGGAGCGACCTACGAGCAGTACTTC. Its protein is CASSPPVGATYEQYF.

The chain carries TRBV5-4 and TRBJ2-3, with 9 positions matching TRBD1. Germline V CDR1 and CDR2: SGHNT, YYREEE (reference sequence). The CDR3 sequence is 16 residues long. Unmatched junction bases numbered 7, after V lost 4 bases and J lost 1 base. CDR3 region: CASSPDRGARTDTQYF. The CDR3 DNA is TGTGCCAGCAGCCCGGACAGGGGCGCCCGCACAGATACGCAGTATTTT. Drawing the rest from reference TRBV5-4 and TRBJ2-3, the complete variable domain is ETGVTQSPTHLIKTRGQQVTLRCSSQSGHNTVSWYQQALGQGPQFIFQYYREEENGRGNFPPRFSGLQFPNYSSELNVNALELDDSALYLCASSPDRGARTDTQYFGPGTRLTVL.

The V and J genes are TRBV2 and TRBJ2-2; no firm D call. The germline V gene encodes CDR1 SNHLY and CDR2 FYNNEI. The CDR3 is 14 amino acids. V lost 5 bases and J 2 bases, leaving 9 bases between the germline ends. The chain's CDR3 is CASSIQRNTGELFF. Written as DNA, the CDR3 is TGTGCCAGCAGTATCCAGCGAAACACCGGGGAGCTGTTTTTT.

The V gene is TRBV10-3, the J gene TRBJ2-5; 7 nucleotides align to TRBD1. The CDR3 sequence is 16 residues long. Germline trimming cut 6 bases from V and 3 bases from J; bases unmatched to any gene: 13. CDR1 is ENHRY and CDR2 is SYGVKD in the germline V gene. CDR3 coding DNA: TGTGCCATCAGCTGGGACAGCTTCTCTGCGAAAGAGACCCAGTACTTC. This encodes CAISWDSFSAKETQYF.

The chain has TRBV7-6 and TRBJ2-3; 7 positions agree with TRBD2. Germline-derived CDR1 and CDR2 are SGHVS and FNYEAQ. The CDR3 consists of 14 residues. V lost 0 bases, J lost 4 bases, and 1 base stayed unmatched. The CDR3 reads CASSLAGGSDTQYF. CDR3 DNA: TGTGCCAGCAGCTTAGCGGGAGGGTCAGATACGCAGTATTTT.

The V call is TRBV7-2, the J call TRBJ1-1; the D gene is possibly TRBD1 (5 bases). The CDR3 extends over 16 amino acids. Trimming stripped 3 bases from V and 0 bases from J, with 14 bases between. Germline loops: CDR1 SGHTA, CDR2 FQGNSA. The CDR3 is CASSLVARGMNTEAFF. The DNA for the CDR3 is TGTGCCAGCAGCTTGGTTGCGCGGGGGATGAACACTGAAGCTTTCTTT.

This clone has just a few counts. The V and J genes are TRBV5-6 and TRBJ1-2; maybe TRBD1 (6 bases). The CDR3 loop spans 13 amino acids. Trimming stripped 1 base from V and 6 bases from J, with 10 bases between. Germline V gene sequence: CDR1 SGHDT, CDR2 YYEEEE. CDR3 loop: CASSLRGGNGYTF. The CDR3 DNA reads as TGTGCCAGCAGCTTGCGGGGGGGCAATGGCTACACCTTC.

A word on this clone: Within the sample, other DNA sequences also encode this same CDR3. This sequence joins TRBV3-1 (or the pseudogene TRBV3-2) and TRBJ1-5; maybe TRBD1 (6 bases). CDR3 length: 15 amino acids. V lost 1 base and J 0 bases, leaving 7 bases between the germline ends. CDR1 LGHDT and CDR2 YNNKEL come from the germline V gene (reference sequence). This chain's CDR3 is CASSQGQDSNQPQHF. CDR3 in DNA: TGTGCCAGCAGCCAAGGACAGGATAGCAATCAGCCCCAGCATTTT.